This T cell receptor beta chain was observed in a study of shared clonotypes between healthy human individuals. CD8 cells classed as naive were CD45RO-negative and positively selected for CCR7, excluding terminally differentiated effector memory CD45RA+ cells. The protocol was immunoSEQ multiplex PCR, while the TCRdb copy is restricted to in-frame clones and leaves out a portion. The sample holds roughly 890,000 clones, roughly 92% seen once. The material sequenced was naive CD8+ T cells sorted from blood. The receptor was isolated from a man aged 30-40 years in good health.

The CDR3 loop reads CASSLEGGLAGSYEQYF. DNA for the CDR3: TGTGCCAGCAGCTTAGAGGGAGGACTAGCGGGATCCTACGAGCAGTACTTC. The chain combines TRBV7-9 with TRBJ2-7, with 12 bases matching TRBD2. Germline CDR1 reads SEHNR; CDR2 reads FQNEAQ (reference sequence). Trimming cost V 1 base and J 1 base; bases outside gene matches: 5. CDR3 size: 17 residues.